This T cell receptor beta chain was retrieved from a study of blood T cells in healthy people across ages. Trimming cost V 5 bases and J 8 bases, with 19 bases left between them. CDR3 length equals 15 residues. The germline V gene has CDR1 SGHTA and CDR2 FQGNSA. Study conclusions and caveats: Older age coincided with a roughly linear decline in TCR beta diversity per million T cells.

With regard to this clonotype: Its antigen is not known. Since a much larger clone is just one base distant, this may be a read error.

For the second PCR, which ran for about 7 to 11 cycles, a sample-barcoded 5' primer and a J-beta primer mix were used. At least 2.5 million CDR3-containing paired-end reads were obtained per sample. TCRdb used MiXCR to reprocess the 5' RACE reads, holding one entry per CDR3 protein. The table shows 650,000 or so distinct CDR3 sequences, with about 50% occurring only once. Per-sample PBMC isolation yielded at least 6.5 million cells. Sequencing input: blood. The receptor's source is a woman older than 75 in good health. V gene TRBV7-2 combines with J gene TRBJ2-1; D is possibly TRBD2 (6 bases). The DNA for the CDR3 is TGTGCCAGCAGCCCACCGGGACTGTCTTACGATGAGCAGTTCTTC. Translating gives CASSPPGLSYDEQFF.